The T cell receptor (beta chain) described here comes from a study of blood T cell repertoires in COVID-19. Study information: The United States, Italy and Spain were the sources of the acute and convalescent COVID-19 samples. Nucleic acid was either cDNA or gDNA, and it came from T cells, B-cell-depleted T cells, or PBMCs.

Assay used: immunoSEQ multiplex PCR; TCRdb lists only in-frame clones, some missing. The table includes over 130,000 clones, more than 80% detected once. This CDR3 spans 14 amino acids. After removal of 6 bases from V and 4 bases from J, the junction contained 8 bases not matched to a gene. The germline V gene has CDR1 MDHEN and CDR2 SYDVKM. The sequenced sample consisted of peripheral blood. The TCR comes from a man between 70 and 80 years old with acute or convalescent COVID-19. The rearrangement links TRBV28 to TRBJ1-1, with 7 nucleotides matching TRBD1. This CDR3 is CASRIRGLGTEAFF. The CDR3 DNA reads TGTGCCAGCAGGATAAGGGGGCTCGGCACTGAAGCTTTCTTT.